This TCR beta chain originates from a study of blood T cell repertoires in COVID-19. The protocol was immunoSEQ multiplex PCR, while the TCRdb copy is restricted to in-frame clones and leaves out a portion. The table shows around 130,000 clones, with around 76% occurring only once. This CDR3 comprises 15 residues. Per germline, CDR1 MNHNY and CDR2 SVGAGI (reference sequence). Trimming pared 4 bases from V and 1 base from J, leaving 11 bases between. This chain connects TRBV6-6 to TRBJ1-3; TRBD1 might be the D (6 bases). This receptor was taken from a human donor in a cohort sampled during active COVID-19. Sequenced input: peripheral blood. This chain's CDR3 is CASSLPGHSGNTIYF. CDR3 bases: TGTGCCAGCAGTTTGCCGGGACATTCTGGAAACACCATATATTTT.